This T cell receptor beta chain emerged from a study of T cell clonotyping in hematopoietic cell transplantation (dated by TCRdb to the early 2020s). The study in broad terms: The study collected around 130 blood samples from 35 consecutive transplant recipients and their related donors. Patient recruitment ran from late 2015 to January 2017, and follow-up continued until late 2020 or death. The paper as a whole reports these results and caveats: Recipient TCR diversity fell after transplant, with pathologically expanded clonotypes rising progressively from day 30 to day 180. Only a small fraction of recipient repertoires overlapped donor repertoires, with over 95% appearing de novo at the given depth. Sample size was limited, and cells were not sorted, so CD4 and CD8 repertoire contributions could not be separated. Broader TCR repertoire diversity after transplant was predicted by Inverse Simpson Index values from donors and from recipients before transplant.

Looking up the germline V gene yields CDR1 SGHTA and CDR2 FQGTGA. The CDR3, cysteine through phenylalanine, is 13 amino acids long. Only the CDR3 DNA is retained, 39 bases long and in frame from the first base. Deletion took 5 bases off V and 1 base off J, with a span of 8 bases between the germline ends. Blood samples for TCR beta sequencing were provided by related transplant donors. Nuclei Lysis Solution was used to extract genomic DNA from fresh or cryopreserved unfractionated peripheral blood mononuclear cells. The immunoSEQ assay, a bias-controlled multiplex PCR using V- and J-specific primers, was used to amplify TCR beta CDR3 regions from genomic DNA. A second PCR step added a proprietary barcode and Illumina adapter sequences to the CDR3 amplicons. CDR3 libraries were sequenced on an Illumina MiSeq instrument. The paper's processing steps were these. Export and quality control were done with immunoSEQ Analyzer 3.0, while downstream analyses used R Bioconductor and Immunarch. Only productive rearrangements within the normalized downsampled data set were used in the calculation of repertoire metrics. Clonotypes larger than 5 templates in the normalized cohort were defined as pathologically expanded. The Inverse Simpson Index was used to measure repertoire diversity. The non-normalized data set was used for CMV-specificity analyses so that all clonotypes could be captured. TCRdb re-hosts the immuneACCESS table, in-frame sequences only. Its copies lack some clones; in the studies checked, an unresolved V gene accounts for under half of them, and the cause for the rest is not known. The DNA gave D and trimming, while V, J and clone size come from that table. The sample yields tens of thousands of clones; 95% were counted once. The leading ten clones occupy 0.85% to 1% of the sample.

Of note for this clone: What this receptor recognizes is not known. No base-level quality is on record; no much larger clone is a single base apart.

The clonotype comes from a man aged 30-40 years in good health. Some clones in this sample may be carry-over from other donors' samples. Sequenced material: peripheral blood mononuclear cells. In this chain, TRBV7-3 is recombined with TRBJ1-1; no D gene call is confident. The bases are TGTGCCAGCAGCAAAGACACGAACACTGAAGCTTTCTTT. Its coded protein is CASSKDTNTEAFF.